This T cell receptor beta chain comes out of a study of T cells in Graves' hyperthyroidism and ophthalmopathy. About the research overall: The initial diagnosis was the point when peripheral blood was collected, ahead of any treatment. Study-level findings and limits: Ophthalmopathy onset followed model prediction by a median about 6.5 months.

Exclusion criteria comprised uncontrolled infection, other autoimmune disease, pregnancy or lactation. Every diagnosis used clinical symptoms, serum thyroxine and TRAb, thyroid ultrasound and orbital computed tomography. This clonotype appeared many times. Its antigen is still unknown. Sequence at one end of the junction differs from germline and may be a read error. There were TCR beta CDR3 regions amplified from RNA transcripts. Primed by the HTBI set, a first-round RT-PCR was run on the TCR CDR3. TCRdb fed the multiplex PCR reads into MiXCR, producing one record per CDR3 protein. The table shows 600,000 to 700,000 distinct CDR3 sequences, with approximately 14% occurring only once. CDR3 length: 14 amino acids.

The TCR sequence derives from a woman aged 35 to 49 with Graves' ophthalmopathy. The sequenced sample consisted of blood. The chain links TRBV12-3 or TRBV12-4 to TRBJ1-2; D gene ambiguous. The CDR3: CASSIHQDNYGYAF. In nucleotides, the CDR3 is TGTGCCAGCAGTATTCATCAGGATAACTATGGCTACGCCTTC.